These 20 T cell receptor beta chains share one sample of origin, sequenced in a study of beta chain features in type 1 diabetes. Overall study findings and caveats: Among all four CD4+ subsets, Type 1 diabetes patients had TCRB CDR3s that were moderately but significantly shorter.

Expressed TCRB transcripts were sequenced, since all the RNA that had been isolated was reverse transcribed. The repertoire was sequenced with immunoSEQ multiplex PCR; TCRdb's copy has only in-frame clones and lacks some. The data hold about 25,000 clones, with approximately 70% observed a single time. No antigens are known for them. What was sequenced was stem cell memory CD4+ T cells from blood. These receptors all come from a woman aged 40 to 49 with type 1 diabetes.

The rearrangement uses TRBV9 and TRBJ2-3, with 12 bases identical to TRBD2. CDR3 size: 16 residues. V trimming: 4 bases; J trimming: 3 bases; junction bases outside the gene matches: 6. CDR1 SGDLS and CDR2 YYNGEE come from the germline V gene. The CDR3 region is CASSRRLAGETDTQYF. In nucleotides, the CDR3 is TGTGCCAGCAGCAGACGACTAGCGGGGGAAACAGATACGCAGTATTTT.

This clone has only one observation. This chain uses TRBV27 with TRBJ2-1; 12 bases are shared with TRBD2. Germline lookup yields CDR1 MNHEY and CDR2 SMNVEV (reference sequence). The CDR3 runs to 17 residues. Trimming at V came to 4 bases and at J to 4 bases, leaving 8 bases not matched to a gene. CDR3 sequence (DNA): TGTGCCAGCAGTTCCCTCCCCGGGACTAGCGGGTACAATGAGCAGTTCTTC. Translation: CASSSLPGTSGYNEQFF.

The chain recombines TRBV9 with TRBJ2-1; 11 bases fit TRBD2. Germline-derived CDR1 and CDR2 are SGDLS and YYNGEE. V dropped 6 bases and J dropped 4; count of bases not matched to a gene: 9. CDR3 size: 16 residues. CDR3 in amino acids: CASNKRLAGLYNEQFF. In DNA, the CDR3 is TGTGCCAGCAACAAGAGACTAGCGGGACTGTACAATGAGCAGTTCTTC. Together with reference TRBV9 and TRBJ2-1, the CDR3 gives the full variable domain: DSGVTQTPKHLITATGQRVTLRCSPRSGDLSVYWYQQSLDQGLQFLIQYYNGEERAKGNILERFSAQQFPDLHSELNLSSLELGDSALYFCASNKRLAGLYNEQFFGPGTRLTVL.

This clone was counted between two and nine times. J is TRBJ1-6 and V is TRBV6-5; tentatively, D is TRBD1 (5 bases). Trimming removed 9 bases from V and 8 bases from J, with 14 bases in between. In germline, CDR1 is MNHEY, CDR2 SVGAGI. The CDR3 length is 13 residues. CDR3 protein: CASSTVGDSPLHF. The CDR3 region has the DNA TGTGCCAGTTCGACAGTTGGGGATTCACCCCTCCACTTT.

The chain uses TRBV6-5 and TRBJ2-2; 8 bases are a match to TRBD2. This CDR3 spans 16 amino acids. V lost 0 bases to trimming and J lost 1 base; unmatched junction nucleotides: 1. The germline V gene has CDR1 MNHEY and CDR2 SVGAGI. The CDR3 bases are TGTGCCAGCAGTTACTCCGGGGGGGGGAACACCGGGGAGCTGTTTTTT. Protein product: CASSYSGGGNTGELFF.

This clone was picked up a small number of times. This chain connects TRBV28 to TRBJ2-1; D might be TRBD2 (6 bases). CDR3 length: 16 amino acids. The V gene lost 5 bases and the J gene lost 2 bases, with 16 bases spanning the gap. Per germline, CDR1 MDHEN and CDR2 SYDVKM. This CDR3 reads CASSPAGTFPYNEQFF. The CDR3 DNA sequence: TGTGCCAGCAGTCCCGCGGGGACTTTCCCCTACAATGAGCAGTTCTTC.

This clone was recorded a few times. CDR3 region: CASSSWSTDTQYF. As DNA, the CDR3 is TGTGCCAGCAGCAGCTGGAGCACAGATACGCAGTATTTT. The chain uses TRBV9 and TRBJ2-3; no definite D call. Per the germline V gene, CDR1 is SGDLS and CDR2 is YYNGEE. The CDR3 length is 13 residues. Trimming left V 4 bases short and J 0 bases short, with 6 bases between.

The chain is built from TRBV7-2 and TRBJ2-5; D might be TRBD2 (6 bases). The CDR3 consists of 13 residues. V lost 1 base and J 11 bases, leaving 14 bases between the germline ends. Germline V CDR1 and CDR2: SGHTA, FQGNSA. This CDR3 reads CASSLGLGGRQYF. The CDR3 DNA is TGTGCCAGCAGCTTAGGGTTGGGGGGACGGCAGTACTTC.

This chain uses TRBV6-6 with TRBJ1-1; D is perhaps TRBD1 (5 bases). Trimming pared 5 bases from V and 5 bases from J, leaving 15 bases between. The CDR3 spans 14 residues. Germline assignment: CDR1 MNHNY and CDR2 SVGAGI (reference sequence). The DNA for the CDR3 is TGTGCCAGCAGTAGATCCCAGGGTGGTACTGAAGCTTTCTTT. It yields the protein CASSRSQGGTEAFF.

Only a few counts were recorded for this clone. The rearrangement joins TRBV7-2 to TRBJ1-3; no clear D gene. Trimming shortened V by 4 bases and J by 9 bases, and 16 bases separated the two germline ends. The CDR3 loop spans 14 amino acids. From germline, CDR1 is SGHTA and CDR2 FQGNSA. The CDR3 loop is CASSSQGREGTIYF. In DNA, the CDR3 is TGTGCCAGCAGCTCCCAAGGGAGAGAAGGCACCATATATTTT.

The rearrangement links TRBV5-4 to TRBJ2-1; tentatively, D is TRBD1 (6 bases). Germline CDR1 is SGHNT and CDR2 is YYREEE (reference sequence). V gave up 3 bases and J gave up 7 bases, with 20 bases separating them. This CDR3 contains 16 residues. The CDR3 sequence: CASSSRDRTRGNEQFF. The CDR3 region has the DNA TGTGCCAGCAGCTCCCGTGACAGGACGCGAGGAAATGAGCAGTTCTTC. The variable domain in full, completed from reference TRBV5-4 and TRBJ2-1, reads ETGVTQSPTHLIKTRGQQVTLRCSSQSGHNTVSWYQQALGQGPQFIFQYYREEENGRGNFPPRFSGLQFPNYSSELNVNALELDDSALYLCASSSRDRTRGNEQFFGPGTRLTVL.

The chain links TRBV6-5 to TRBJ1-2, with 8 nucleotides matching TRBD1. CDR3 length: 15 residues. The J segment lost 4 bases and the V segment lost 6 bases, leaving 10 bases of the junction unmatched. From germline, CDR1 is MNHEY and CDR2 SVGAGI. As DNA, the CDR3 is TGTGCCAGCAGCCTACAGACAGGGGACGGCTATGGCTACACCTTC. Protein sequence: CASSLQTGDGYGYTF.

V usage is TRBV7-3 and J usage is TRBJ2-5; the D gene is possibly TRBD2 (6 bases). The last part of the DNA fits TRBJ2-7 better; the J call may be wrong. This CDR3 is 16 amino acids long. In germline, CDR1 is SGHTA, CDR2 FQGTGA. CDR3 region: CASSLGVGGFPYEQYF. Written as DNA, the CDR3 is TGTGCCAGCAGCTTAGGCGTTGGGGGGTTCCCCTACGAGCAGTACTTC.

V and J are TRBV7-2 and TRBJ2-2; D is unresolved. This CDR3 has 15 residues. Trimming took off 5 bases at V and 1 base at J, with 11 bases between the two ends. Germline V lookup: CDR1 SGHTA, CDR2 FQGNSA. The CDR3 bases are TGTGCCAGCAGCCTTGACATAGGGAACACCGGGGAGCTGTTTTTT. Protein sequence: CASSLDIGNTGELFF.

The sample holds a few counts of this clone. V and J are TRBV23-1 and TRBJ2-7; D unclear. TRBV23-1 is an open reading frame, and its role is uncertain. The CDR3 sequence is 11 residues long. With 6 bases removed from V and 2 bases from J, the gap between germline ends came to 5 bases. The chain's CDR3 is CASRATYEQYF. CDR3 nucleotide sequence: TGCGCCAGCAGGGCCACCTACGAGCAGTACTTC.

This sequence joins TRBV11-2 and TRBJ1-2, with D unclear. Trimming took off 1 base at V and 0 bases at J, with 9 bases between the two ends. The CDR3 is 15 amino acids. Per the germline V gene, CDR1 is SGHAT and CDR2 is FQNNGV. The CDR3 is CASSLVFSPNYGYTF. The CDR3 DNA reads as TGTGCCAGCAGCTTAGTTTTCAGTCCTAACTATGGCTACACCTTC.

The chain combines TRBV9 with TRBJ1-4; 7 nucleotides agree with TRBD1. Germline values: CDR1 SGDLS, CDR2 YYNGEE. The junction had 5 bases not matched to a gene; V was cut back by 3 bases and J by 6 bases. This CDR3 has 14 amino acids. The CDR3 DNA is TGTGCCAGCAGCGCCAGGGGGTCGGATGAAAAACTGTTTTTT. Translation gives CASSARGSDEKLFF. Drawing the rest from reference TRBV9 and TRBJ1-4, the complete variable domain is DSGVTQTPKHLITATGQRVTLRCSPRSGDLSVYWYQQSLDQGLQFLIQYYNGEERAKGNILERFSAQQFPDLHSELNLSSLELGDSALYFCASSARGSDEKLFFGSGTQLSVL.

CDR3 coding DNA: TGTGCCAGCAGCTTAAGGATGACCCTTCTAGACCCCCGGGGCAATGAGCAGTTCTTC. Residues: CASSLRMTLLDPRGNEQFF. The chain combines TRBV7-9 with TRBJ2-1; D might be TRBD2 (5 bases). Looked up from germline, CDR1 is SEHNR and CDR2 is FQNEAQ (reference sequence). V gave up 2 bases and J gave up 6 bases, with 26 bases separating them. The length of the CDR3 is 19 residues.

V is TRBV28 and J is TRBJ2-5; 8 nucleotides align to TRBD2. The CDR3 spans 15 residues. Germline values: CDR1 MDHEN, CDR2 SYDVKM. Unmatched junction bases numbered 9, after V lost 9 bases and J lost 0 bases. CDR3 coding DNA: TGTGCCAGTCGGGCGGGGGGCGCGTACCAAGAGACCCAGTACTTC. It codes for CASRAGGAYQETQYF.

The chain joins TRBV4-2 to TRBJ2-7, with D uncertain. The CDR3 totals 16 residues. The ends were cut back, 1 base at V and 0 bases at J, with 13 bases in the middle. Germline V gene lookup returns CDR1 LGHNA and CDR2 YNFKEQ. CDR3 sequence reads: CASSQVVSRNSYEQYF. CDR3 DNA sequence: TGTGCCAGCAGCCAAGTGGTTAGCAGAAACTCCTACGAGCAGTACTTC.